These 32 T cell receptor beta chains originate from one sample sequenced in a study of blood T cell repertoires in COVID-19. Assay used: immunoSEQ multiplex PCR; TCRdb lists only in-frame clones, some missing. The sample has about 170,000 clones, 65% to 80% seen once. Sequencing was done on a sample of PBMCs or T cells enriched from blood (not recorded which). The receptor set was obtained from a woman aged 70-85 years in a cohort exposed to, infected with or recovered from COVID-19 (not recorded which).

This clone was counted a few times. This chain joins TRBV11-2 and TRBJ2-3; no definite D call. The CDR3 contains 13 residues. Germline CDR1 SGHAT, CDR2 FQNNGV. Trimming took off 3 bases at V and 6 bases at J, with 10 bases between the two ends. CDR3 nucleotide sequence: TGTGCCAGCAGCTTTATTGTACAGGATACGCAGTATTTT. Amino acid sequence: CASSFIVQDTQYF.

V gene TRBV15 combines with J gene TRBJ2-1; 11 positions match TRBD1. This CDR3 spans 16 amino acids. CDR1 is LNHNV and CDR2 is YYDKDF in the germline V gene (reference sequence). With 1 base clipped from V and 6 bases from J, the junction kept 5 bases outside the gene matches. CDR3 nucleotides: TGTGCCACCAGCAGAGGAGGGGGGACAGGGGGCAATGAGCAGTTCTTC. Translating it yields CATSRGGGTGGNEQFF.

The chain uses TRBV10-3 and TRBJ1-1; 7 bases line up with TRBD1. In germline, CDR1 is ENHRY, CDR2 SYGVKD. The CDR3 has 14 residues. The V segment lost 7 bases and the J segment 1 base; nucleotides outside the gene matches: 6. The CDR3, as DNA: TGTGCCATCAAGGAAGGGGGCGAGAACACTGAAGCTTTCTTT. The encoded protein is CAIKEGGENTEAFF.

The rearrangement joins TRBV28 to TRBJ2-4; a weak D match, TRBD2 (5 bases). The V end was cut by 2 bases, the J end by 8 bases, with 10 bases between. Germline CDR1 and CDR2: MDHEN and SYDVKM. The CDR3 length is 13 residues. The CDR3 DNA sequence: TGTGCCAGCAGTTTAAGACACGGGGACATTCAGTACTTC. It is translated as CASSLRHGDIQYF.

The chain is built from TRBV10-3 and TRBJ2-7; the D gene is possibly TRBD2 (5 bases). This CDR3 spans 15 amino acids. CDR1 and CDR2 (germline): ENHRY, SYGVKD. Trimming shortened V by 2 bases and J by 0 bases, and 11 bases separated the two germline ends. The CDR3 DNA reads as TGTGCCATCAGTGAGGTAGAGGGAAGCTCCTACGAGCAGTACTTC. It is translated as CAISEVEGSSYEQYF.

This chain joins TRBV19 and TRBJ1-5; D possibly corresponds to TRBD1 (6 bases). Germline CDR1 LNHDA, CDR2 SQIVND (reference sequence). The CDR3 is made up of 14 amino acids. The V and J ends lost 5 bases and 5 bases respectively, with 13 bases between them. The CDR3 reads CASSSDRFYQPQHF. CDR3 DNA: TGTGCCAGTAGTTCTGACAGGTTTTATCAGCCCCAGCATTTT.

There are a few counts of this clone. The chain recombines TRBV6-1 with TRBJ1-3, with 11 bases aligning to TRBD1. The CDR3 spans 16 residues. V shed 4 bases, J shed 2 bases, and the junction held 4 bases outside the gene matches. Looked up from germline, CDR1 is MNHNS and CDR2 is SASEGT. For the CDR3, the DNA is TGTGCCAGCAGTGTGGGGGGACAGGGGGCTGGAAACACCATATATTTT. It encodes CASSVGGQGAGNTIYF.

This clone was observed a single time. The chain has TRBV5-1 and TRBJ2-1; 7 bases align to TRBD2. This CDR3 comprises 22 residues. Trimming cost V 4 bases and J 4 bases; bases outside gene matches: 29. CDR1 is SGHRS and CDR2 is YFSETQ in the germline V gene. The CDR3 DNA reads TGCGCCAGCAGCCGAAGTATCAGCGGGATCCCTGGCCAATCTTTGGCTTACAATGAGCAGTTCTTC. Its protein is CASSRSISGIPGQSLAYNEQFF. The entire variable domain, with the rest obtained from reference TRBV5-1 and TRBJ2-1, is as follows: KAGVTQTPRYLIKTRGQQVTLSCSPISGHRSVSWYQQTPGQGLQFLFEYFSETQRNKGNFPGRFSGRQFSNSRSEMNVSTLELGDSALYLCASSRSISGIPGQSLAYNEQFFGPGTRLTVL.

V usage is TRBV4-3 and J usage is TRBJ2-3, with 8 bases identical to TRBD2. Losses at the gene ends were 1 base for V and 4 bases for J; bases not matched to a gene: 4. Germline CDR1 is LGHNA and CDR2 is YSLEER. The CDR3 totals 15 residues. The CDR3 spells CASSQAGGPSDTQYF. CDR3 DNA: TGCGCCAGCAGCCAAGCGGGAGGGCCATCAGATACGCAGTATTTT.

The V and J genes are TRBV28 and TRBJ1-1; the match to TRBD1 covers 8 bases. Germline V CDR1 and CDR2: MDHEN, SYDVKM. The CDR3 covers 13 residues. Unmatched junction bases numbered 7, after V lost 6 bases and J lost 7 bases. The chain's CDR3 is CASSPGQGYEAFF. The CDR3 coding sequence is TGTGCCAGCAGCCCTGGACAGGGCTATGAAGCTTTCTTT. The whole variable domain, filled in from reference TRBV28 and TRBJ1-1, reads DVKVTQSSRYLVKRTGEKVFLECVQDMDHENMFWYRQDPGLGLRLIYFSYDVKMKEKGDIPEGYSVSREKKERFSLILESASTNQTSMYLCASSPGQGYEAFFGQGTRLTVV.

V usage is TRBV7-2 and J usage is TRBJ2-1; D gene unclear. CDR1 is SGHTA, CDR2 FQGNSA, per germline. CDR3 length: 14 residues. V shed 8 bases and J shed 6 bases, with 17 bases lying between them. The CDR3 protein is CASLRSSGGNEQFF. The CDR3, as DNA: TGTGCCAGCCTCCGCAGTTCAGGTGGCAATGAGCAGTTCTTC.

This clone has only a few counts. The chain couples TRBV19 to TRBJ1-5, with 9 bases identical to TRBD1. Germline CDR1 and CDR2: LNHDA and SQIVND (reference sequence). J was trimmed by 1 base and V by 4 bases; bases with no gene match: 5. The CDR3 is 16 amino acids. The CDR3 bases are TGTGCCAGTAGTAGGGACAGGGCCCGAAGCAATCAGCCCCAGCATTTT. Amino acid sequence: CASSRDRARSNQPQHF.

The chain joins TRBV18 to TRBJ2-3; D perhaps matches TRBD2 (6 bases). Per the germline V gene, CDR1 is KGHSH and CDR2 is LQKENI. The CDR3 sequence is 14 residues long. Trimming cost V 2 bases and J 0 bases, with 6 bases left between them. The CDR3 loop reads CASSPGRSTDTQYF. The CDR3 region has the DNA TGTGCCAGCTCACCAGGGAGGAGCACAGATACGCAGTATTTT.

This clone was counted a single time. This sequence joins TRBV19 and TRBJ1-1, with 7 nucleotides matching TRBD1. CDR3 length: 16 amino acids. V lost 1 base to trimming and J lost 7 bases; unmatched junction nucleotides: 12. The V gene's germline CDR1 is LNHDA and CDR2 SQIVND (reference sequence). CDR3 in amino acids: CASSIGGTASGNEAFF. CDR3 in DNA: TGTGCCAGTAGTATAGGGGGGACAGCGTCCGGAAATGAAGCTTTCTTT. Combining the CDR3 with reference TRBV19 and TRBJ1-1 gives the whole variable domain DGGITQSPKYLFRKEGQNVTLSCEQNLNHDAMYWYRQDPGQGLRLIYYSQIVNDFQKGDIAEGYSVSREKKESFPLTVTSAQKNPTAFYLCASSIGGTASGNEAFFGQGTRLTVV.

This chain connects TRBV6-5 to TRBJ2-3; unclear D gene. Germline CDR1 MNHEY, CDR2 SVGAGI. The V end lost 6 bases, the J end lost 2 bases, and 6 bases lay between the germline ends. The CDR3 loop spans 12 amino acids. The CDR3: CASRQTTDTQYF. Written as DNA, the CDR3 is TGTGCCAGCAGACAGACCACAGATACGCAGTATTTT.

V usage is TRBV6-5 and J usage is TRBJ2-1; no clear D. V was trimmed by 7 bases and J by 0 bases, leaving 10 bases between them. The germline V gene has CDR1 MNHEY and CDR2 SVGAGI. This CDR3 comprises 14 residues. CDR3 bases: TGTGCCAGCACTGCCAGTTACTCCTACAATGAGCAGTTCTTC. Translation gives CASTASYSYNEQFF.

The V and J genes are TRBV2 and TRBJ2-7; tentative D call: TRBD2 (6 bases). Trimming took off 1 base at V and 6 bases at J, with 16 bases between the two ends. This CDR3 region has 15 residues. Germline V gives CDR1 SNHLY, CDR2 FYNNEI. CDR3 residues: CASSEVHVLGSEQYF. CDR3 nucleotides: TGTGCCAGCAGTGAAGTCCATGTGCTCGGGAGCGAGCAGTACTTC. The full variable domain, completed using reference TRBV2 and TRBJ2-7, is EPEVTQTPSHQVTQMGQEVILRCVPISNHLYFYWYRQILGQKVEFLVSFYNNEISEKSEIFDDQFSVERPDGSNFTLKIRSTKLEDSAMYFCASSEVHVLGSEQYFGPGTRLTVT.

V is TRBV4-1 and J is TRBJ2-1; the D gene is possibly TRBD2 (5 bases). CDR3 length: 16 residues. V was shortened by 2 bases and J by 4 bases, with 15 bases between the two germline ends. Germline CDR1 reads MGHRA; CDR2 reads YSYEKL. CDR3 nucleotides: TGCGCCAGCAGCCAACTAGGGAGCGGAACTTACAATGAGCAGTTCTTC. It codes for CASSQLGSGTYNEQFF.

The genes are TRBV5-6 and TRBJ2-2, with D uncertain. V gave up 0 bases and J gave up 7 bases, with 13 bases separating them. This CDR3 has 15 amino acids. Germline assignment: CDR1 SGHDT and CDR2 YYEEEE. Here the CDR3 DNA reads TGTGCCAGCAGCTTGGCGGGTCTGCTGGGCGGGGAGCTGTTTTTT. Translation gives CASSLAGLLGGELFF.

V gene TRBV5-1 combines with J gene TRBJ2-2; maybe TRBD1 (6 bases). The CDR3 consists of 16 residues. V gave up 0 bases and J gave up 6 bases, with 15 bases separating them. Germline V gene sequence: CDR1 SGHRS, CDR2 YFSETQ. Here the CDR3 reads CASSLGQGLMSGELFF. The CDR3 region has the DNA TGCGCCAGCAGCTTGGGTCAGGGGCTTATGTCCGGGGAGCTGTTTTTT.

This rearrangement joins TRBV4-1 to TRBJ1-6; 9 positions agree with TRBD1. This CDR3 contains 15 residues. In germline, CDR1 is MGHRA, CDR2 YSYEKL. The J segment lost 8 bases and the V segment lost 2 bases, leaving 4 bases of the junction unmatched. The CDR3 loop is CASSQQGQGDSPLHF. DNA for the CDR3: TGCGCCAGCAGCCAACAGGGACAGGGAGATTCACCCCTCCACTTT.

Regarding this clone: Germline is not matched at one junction end, which may reflect a read error. The chain is built from TRBV7-7 and TRBJ2-7, with D perhaps TRBD2 (5 bases). The CDR3 runs 13 residues. Germline-derived CDR1 and CDR2 are SSHAT and FNYEAQ (reference sequence). The CDR3 spells CASSPDSGGEQYF. The CDR3 DNA reads TGTGCTAGCAGCCCGGACTCCGGCGGAGAGCAGTACTTC.

This clone has just a few counts. The V and J genes are TRBV18 and TRBJ2-2; TRBD1 matches 9 bases. The CDR3 is 15 residues long. Germline values: CDR1 KGHSH, CDR2 LQKENI. Germline trimming cut 2 bases from V and 5 bases from J; bases unmatched to any gene: 3. In DNA, the CDR3 is TGTGCCAGCTCACCAAGGGGACAGGGAACCGGGGAGCTGTTTTTT. This sequence encodes CASSPRGQGTGELFF.

This clone showed up many times. J is TRBJ2-1 and V is TRBV5-1; 9 positions match TRBD1. Germline trimming cut 1 base from V and 9 bases from J; bases unmatched to any gene: 8. The CDR3 is 15 amino acids. Germline V lookup: CDR1 SGHRS, CDR2 YFSETQ. The CDR3 reads CASSLRGQGSREQFF. In DNA, the CDR3 is TGCGCCAGCAGCTTGAGGGGACAGGGAAGTCGTGAGCAGTTCTTC.

This clone was observed a single time. This chain connects TRBV3-1 (or the pseudogene TRBV3-2) to TRBJ1-1, with TRBD1 identical over 8 bases. CDR1 LGHDT and CDR2 YNNKEL come from the germline V gene (reference sequence). The J segment lost 7 bases and the V segment lost 4 bases, leaving 8 bases of the junction unmatched. This CDR3 is 14 amino acids long. CDR3 sequence: CASSRAGQVLEAFF. The CDR3 nucleotides read TGTGCCAGCAGCCGTGCGGGACAGGTACTTGAAGCTTTCTTT.

The chain joins TRBV6-5 to TRBJ1-2, with 10 bases fitting TRBD1. This CDR3 has 14 residues. Losses at the gene ends were 4 bases for V and 5 bases for J; bases not matched to a gene: 4. Germline V gives CDR1 MNHEY, CDR2 SVGAGI. DNA for the CDR3: TGTGCCAGCAGTTCCTTGGGACAGGGGTATGGCTACACCTTC. Its protein is CASSSLGQGYGYTF.

This clone came up a few times. The rearrangement uses TRBV15 and TRBJ2-2; TRBD2 is a possible D gene (5 bases). V lost 0 bases, J lost 3 bases, and 14 bases lay in between. Germline loops: CDR1 LNHNV, CDR2 YYDKDF (reference sequence). CDR3 length equals 17 residues. CDR3 amino acids: CATSRERGRQYTGELFF. In DNA, the CDR3 is TGTGCCACCAGCAGAGAAAGAGGGCGGCAGTACACCGGGGAGCTGTTTTTT. Full variable domain (rest looked up from reference TRBV15 and TRBJ2-2): DAMVIQNPRYQVTQFGKPVTLSCSQTLNHNVMYWYQQKSSQAPKLLFHYYDKDFNNEADTPDNFQSRRPNTSFCFLDIRSPGLGDTAMYLCATSRERGRQYTGELFFGEGSRLTVL.

The J gene is TRBJ2-5, the V gene TRBV5-1; TRBD2 matches at 9 bases. Germline values: CDR1 SGHRS, CDR2 YFSETQ. V lost 0 bases and J lost 0; bases outside the gene matches: 3. The CDR3 is made up of 16 amino acids. CDR3 amino acids: CASSLAGTSNQETQYF. The DNA of the CDR3 is TGCGCCAGCAGCTTGGCCGGGACTAGCAACCAAGAGACCCAGTACTTC.

The chain carries TRBV29-1 and TRBJ2-3, with D tentatively TRBD2 (5 bases). CDR1 and CDR2 (germline): SQVTM, ANQGSEA. This CDR3 contains 12 residues. Trimming removed 3 bases at V and 5 bases at J, with 9 bases between. DNA of the CDR3: TGCAGCGTTGAGGCCAGCGGAGATACGCAGTATTTT. Translating it yields CSVEASGDTQYF.

The chain uses TRBV20-1 and TRBJ2-3; D is possibly TRBD2 (6 bases). CDR1 and CDR2 (germline): DFQATT, SNEGSKA (reference sequence). The CDR3 contains 15 residues. V dropped 3 bases and J dropped 1 base, with 14 bases sitting between them. CDR3 in DNA: TGCAGTGCTAGTCGCGGCGGGGTCCGCACAGATACGCAGTATTTT. Translated: CSASRGGVRTDTQYF.

This clone came up many times. This chain links TRBV9 with TRBJ2-1; TRBD2 aligns across 13 bases. The CDR3 has 17 amino acids. With V trimmed by 3 bases and J by 6 bases, 9 bases remained unmatched. Germline V CDR1 and CDR2: SGDLS, YYNGEE. The CDR3 sequence is CASSGGWTSGSLNEQFF. The CDR3 DNA is TGTGCCAGCAGCGGAGGTTGGACTAGCGGGAGTCTCAATGAGCAGTTCTTC.

This clone has a single count. The chain combines TRBV9 with TRBJ1-5; 7 bases line up with TRBD1. Germline V CDR1 and CDR2: SGDLS, YYNGEE. V shed 4 bases and J 5 bases; nucleotides not matched to a gene: 9. The CDR3 length is 15 residues. The CDR3, as DNA: TGTGCCAGCAGCCCCCAGGGGGATGTTCATCAGCCCCAGCATTTT. It is translated as CASSPQGDVHQPQHF.